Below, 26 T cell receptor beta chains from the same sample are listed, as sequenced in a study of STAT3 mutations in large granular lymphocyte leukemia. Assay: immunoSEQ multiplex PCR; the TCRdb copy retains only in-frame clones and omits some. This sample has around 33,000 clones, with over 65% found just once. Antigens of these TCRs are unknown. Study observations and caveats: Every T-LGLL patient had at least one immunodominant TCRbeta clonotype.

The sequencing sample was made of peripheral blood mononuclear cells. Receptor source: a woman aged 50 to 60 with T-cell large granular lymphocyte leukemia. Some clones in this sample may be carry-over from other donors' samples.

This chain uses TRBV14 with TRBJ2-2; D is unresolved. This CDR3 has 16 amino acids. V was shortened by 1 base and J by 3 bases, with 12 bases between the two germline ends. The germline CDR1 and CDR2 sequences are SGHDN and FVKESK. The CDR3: CASSQGRTPYTGELFF. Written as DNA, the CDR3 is TGTGCCAGCAGCCAAGGGAGAACGCCATACACCGGGGAGCTGTTTTTT.

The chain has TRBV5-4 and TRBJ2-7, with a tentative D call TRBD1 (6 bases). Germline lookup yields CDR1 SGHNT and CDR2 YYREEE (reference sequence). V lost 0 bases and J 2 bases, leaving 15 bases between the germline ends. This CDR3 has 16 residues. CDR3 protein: CASSLGLNRETYEQYF. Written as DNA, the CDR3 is TGTGCCAGCAGCTTGGGTTTAAACAGGGAAACCTACGAGCAGTACTTC.

CDR3 sequence: CSVELGEQYF. The CDR3 nucleotides read TGCAGCGTTGAATTGGGCGAGCAGTACTTC. The rearrangement joins TRBV29-1 to TRBJ2-7; D uncertain. The CDR3 loop spans 10 amino acids. Germline V CDR1 and CDR2: SQVTM, ANQGSEA. With 2 bases removed from V and 6 bases from J, the gap between germline ends came to 5 bases.

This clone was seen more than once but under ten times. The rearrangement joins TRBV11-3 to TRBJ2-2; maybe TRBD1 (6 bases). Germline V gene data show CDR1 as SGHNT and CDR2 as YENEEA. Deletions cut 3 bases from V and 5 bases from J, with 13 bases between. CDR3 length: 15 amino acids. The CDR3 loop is CASSFRGGGTGELFF. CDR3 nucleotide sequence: TGTGCCAGCAGCTTCAGGGGCGGTGGGACCGGGGAGCTGTTTTTT. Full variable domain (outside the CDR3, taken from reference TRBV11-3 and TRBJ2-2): EAGVVQSPRYKIIEKKQPVAFWCNPISGHNTLYWYLQNLGQGPELLIRYENEEAVDDSQLPKDRFSAERLKGVDSTLKIQPAELGDSAVYLCASSFRGGGTGELFFGEGSRLTVL.

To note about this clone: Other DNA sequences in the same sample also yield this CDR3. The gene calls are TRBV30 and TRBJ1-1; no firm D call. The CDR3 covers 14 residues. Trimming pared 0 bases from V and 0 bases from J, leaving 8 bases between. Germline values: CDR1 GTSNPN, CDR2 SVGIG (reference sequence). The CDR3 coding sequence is TGTGCCTGGAGTGTAAACCTAATGAACACTGAAGCTTTCTTT. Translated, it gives CAWSVNLMNTEAFF.

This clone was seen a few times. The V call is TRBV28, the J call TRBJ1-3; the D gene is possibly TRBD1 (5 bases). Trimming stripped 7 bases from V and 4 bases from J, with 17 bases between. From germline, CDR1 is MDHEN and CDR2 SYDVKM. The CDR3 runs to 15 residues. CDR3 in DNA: TGTGCCAGCACTGCAGCCGGGACGGACGGAAACACCATATATTTT. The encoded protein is CASTAAGTDGNTIYF.

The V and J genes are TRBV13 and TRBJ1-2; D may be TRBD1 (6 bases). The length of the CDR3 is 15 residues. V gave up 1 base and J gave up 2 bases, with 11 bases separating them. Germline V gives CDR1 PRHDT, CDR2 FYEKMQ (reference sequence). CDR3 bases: TGTGCCAGCAGCTTAGCCCCACAGGGAAACTATGGCTACACCTTC. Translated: CASSLAPQGNYGYTF.

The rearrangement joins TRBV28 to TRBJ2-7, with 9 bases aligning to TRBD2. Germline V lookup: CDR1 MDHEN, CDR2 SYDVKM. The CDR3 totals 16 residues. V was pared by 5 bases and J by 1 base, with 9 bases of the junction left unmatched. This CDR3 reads CASSPTIAGESYEQYF. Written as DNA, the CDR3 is TGTGCCAGCAGTCCGACAATAGCGGGAGAATCCTACGAGCAGTACTTC.

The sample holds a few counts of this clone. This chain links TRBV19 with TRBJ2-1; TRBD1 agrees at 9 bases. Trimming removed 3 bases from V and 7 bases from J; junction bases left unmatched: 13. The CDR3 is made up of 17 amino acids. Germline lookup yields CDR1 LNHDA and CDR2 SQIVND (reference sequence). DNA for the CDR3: TGTGCCAGTAGTATTGAGGGGACAGGGAGAGGGTGGAATGAGCAGTTCTTC. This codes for CASSIEGTGRGWNEQFF.

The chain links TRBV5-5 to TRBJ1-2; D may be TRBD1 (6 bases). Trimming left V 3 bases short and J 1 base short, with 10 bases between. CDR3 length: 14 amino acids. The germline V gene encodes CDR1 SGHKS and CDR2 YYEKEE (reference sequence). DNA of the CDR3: TGTGCCAGCAGCTCGGAAGGGGGTAACTATGGCTACACCTTC. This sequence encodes CASSSEGGNYGYTF.

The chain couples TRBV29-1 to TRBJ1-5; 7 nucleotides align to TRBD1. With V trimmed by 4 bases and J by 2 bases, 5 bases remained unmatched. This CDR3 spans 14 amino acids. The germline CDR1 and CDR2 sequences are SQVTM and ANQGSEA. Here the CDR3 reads CSVAEGGGNQPQHF. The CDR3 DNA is TGCAGCGTTGCCGAAGGGGGCGGCAATCAGCCCCAGCATTTT.

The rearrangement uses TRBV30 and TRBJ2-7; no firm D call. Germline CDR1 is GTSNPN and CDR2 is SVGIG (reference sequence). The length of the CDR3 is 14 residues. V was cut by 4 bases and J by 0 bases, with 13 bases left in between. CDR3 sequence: CAWKKSHSSYEQYF. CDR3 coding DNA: TGTGCCTGGAAGAAAAGCCATAGCTCCTACGAGCAGTACTTC.

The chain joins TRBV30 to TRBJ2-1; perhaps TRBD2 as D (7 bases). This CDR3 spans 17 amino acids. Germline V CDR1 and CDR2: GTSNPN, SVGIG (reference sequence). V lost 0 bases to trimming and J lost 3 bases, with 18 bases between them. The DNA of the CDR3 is TGTGCCTGGAGTGTATGGGGGGGGCCCAGGATCTACAATGAGCAGTTCTTC. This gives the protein CAWSVWGGPRIYNEQFF.

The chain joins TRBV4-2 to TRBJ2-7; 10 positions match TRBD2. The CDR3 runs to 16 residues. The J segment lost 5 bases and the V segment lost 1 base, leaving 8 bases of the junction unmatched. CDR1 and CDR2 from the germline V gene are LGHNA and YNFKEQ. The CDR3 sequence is CASSQVGSGRKDEQYF. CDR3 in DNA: TGTGCCAGCAGCCAAGTTGGTAGCGGGAGGAAAGACGAGCAGTACTTC.

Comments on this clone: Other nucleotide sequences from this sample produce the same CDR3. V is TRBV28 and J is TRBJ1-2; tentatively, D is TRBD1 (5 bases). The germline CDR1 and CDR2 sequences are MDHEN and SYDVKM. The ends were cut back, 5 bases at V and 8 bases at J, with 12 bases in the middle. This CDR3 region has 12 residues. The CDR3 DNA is TGTGCCAGCAGTCTCCAGGGATTGGGCTACACCTTC. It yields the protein CASSLQGLGYTF.

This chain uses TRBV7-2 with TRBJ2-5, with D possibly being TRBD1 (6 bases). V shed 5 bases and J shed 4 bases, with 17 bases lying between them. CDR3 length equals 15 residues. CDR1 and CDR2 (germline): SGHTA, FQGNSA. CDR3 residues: CASSRNRVSSETQYF. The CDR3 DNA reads TGTGCCAGCAGCCGTAACAGGGTATCCTCAGAGACCCAGTACTTC.

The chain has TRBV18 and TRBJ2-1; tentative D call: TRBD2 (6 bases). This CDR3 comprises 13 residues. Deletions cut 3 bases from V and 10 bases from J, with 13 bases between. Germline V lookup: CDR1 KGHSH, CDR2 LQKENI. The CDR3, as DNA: TGTGCCAGCTCACCGGGCCTTGCGGGAGAGCAGTTCTTC. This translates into CASSPGLAGEQFF.

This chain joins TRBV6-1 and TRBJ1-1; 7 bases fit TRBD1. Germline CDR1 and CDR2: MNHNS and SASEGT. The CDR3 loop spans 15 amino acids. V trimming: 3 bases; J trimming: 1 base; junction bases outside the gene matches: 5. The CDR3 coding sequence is TGTGCCAGCAGTGATAAGGGACAGCCGAACACTGAAGCTTTCTTT. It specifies CASSDKGQPNTEAFF.

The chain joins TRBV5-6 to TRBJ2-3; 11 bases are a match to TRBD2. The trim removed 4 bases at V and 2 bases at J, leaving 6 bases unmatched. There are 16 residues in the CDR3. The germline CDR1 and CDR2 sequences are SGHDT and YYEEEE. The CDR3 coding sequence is TGTGCCAGCAGCGCGCTACTAGCGGGGGTCACAGATACGCAGTATTTT. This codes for CASSALLAGVTDTQYF.

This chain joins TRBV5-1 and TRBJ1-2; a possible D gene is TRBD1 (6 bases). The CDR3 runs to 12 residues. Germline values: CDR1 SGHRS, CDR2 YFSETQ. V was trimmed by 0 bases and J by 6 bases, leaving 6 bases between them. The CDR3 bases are TGCGCCAGCAGCTTGGAGGGGGATGGCTACACCTTC. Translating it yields CASSLEGDGYTF. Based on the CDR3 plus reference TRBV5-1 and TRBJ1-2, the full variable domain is KAGVTQTPRYLIKTRGQQVTLSCSPISGHRSVSWYQQTPGQGLQFLFEYFSETQRNKGNFPGRFSGRQFSNSRSEMNVSTLELGDSALYLCASSLEGDGYTFGSGTRLTVV.

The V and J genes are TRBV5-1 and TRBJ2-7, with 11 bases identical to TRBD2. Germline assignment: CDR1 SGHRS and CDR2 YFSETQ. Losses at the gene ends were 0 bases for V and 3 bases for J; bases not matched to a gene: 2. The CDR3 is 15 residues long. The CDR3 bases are TGCGCCAGCAGCTTGGTGACTAGCGGGGACTACGAGCAGTACTTC. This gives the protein CASSLVTSGDYEQYF.

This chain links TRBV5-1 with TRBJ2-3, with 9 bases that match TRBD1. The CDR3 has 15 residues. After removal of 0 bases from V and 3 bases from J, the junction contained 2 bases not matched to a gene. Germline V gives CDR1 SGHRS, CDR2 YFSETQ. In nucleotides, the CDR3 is TGCGCCAGCAGCTTGGCTGACAGGGGGACAGATACGCAGTATTTT. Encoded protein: CASSLADRGTDTQYF.

CDR3 in DNA: TGTGCCAGCAGCTTTGACAGGGGGATCTATGGCTACACCTTC. It specifies CASSFDRGIYGYTF. J is TRBJ1-2 and V is TRBV5-4, with 9 bases matching TRBD1. The trim removed 2 bases at V and 4 bases at J, leaving 3 bases unmatched. CDR1 is SGHNT, CDR2 YYREEE, per germline (reference sequence). The CDR3 covers 14 residues.

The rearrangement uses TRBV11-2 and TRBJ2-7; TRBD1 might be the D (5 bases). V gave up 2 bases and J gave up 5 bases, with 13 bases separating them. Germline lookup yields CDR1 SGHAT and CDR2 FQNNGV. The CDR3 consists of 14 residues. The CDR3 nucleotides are TGTGCCAGCAGCTTACTAAGGCAGGGCAACGAGCAGTACTTC. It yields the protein CASSLLRQGNEQYF.

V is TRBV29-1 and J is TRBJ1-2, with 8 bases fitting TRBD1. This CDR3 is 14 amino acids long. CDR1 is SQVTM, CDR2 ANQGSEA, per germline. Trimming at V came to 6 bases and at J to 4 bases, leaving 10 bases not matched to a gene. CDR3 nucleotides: TGCAGCGTGGGAGTGACAGGGGATGGCTATGGCTACACCTTC. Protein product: CSVGVTGDGYGYTF.

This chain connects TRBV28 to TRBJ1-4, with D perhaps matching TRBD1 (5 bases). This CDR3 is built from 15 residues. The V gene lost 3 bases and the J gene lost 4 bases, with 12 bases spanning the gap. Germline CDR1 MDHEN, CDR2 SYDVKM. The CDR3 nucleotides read TGTGCCAGCAGTTTTGGGGGACCGTTTAATGAAAAACTGTTTTTT. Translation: CASSFGGPFNEKLFF.